The 31 T cell receptor beta chains reported below all come from one sample, sequenced in a study of OX40 agonist ivuxolimab in advanced cancers. Profiling relied on immunoSEQ multiplex PCR, and the TCRdb table lists in-frame clones only, not all of them. Of about 69,000 clones listed, around 87% are singletons. Sequenced here: CD4+ or CD8+ T cells sorted from blood, sampled in a trial of the OX40 agonist ivuxolimab. The receptors were sampled from an adult with an advanced solid tumor such as melanoma, head and neck, liver or kidney cancer.

This clone was detected only a few times. The rearrangement joins TRBV7-2 to TRBJ2-3; TRBD2 might be the D (6 bases). The CDR3 contains 15 residues. Trimming took off 4 bases at V and 6 bases at J, with 17 bases between the two ends. The germline CDR1 and CDR2 sequences are SGHTA and FQGNSA. The CDR3 here is CASSWGLPRRDTQYF. The CDR3 DNA is TGTGCCAGCAGCTGGGGACTCCCTCGGAGGGATACGCAGTATTTT.

J is TRBJ1-2 and V is TRBV29-1; D not certain. From germline, CDR1 is SQVTM and CDR2 ANQGSEA. CDR3 length: 11 amino acids. Deletions cut 1 base from V and 8 bases from J, with 8 bases between. CDR3: CSVEGERGYTF. The CDR3 DNA reads as TGCAGCGTTGAAGGGGAAAGGGGCTACACCTTC. Together with reference TRBV29-1 and TRBJ1-2, the CDR3 gives the full variable domain: SAVISQKPSRDICQRGTSLTIQCQVDSQVTMMFWYRQQPGQSLTLIATANQGSEATYESGFVIDKFPISRPNLTFSTLTVSNMSPEDSSIYLCSVEGERGYTFGSGTRLTVV.

This rearrangement joins TRBV18 to TRBJ1-2; D gene ambiguous. Trimming stripped 3 bases from V and 7 bases from J, with 15 bases between. Looked up from germline, CDR1 is KGHSH and CDR2 is LQKENI. The CDR3 sequence is 14 residues long. The DNA for the CDR3 is TGTGCCAGCTCACCCCCTCTTGGCGGCGTTGGCTACACCTTC. It codes for CASSPPLGGVGYTF.

J is TRBJ1-1 and V is TRBV27, with no clear D. This CDR3 is 14 amino acids long. Germline lookup yields CDR1 MNHEY and CDR2 SMNVEV (reference sequence). The ends were cut back, 3 bases at V and 0 bases at J, with 8 bases in the middle. The CDR3 reads CASSFSGMNTEAFF. The CDR3 DNA reads as TGTGCCAGCAGTTTTTCCGGGATGAACACTGAAGCTTTCTTT.

This clone came up once. The chain is built from TRBV5-6 and TRBJ2-3; D is unclear. CDR3 length: 15 amino acids. Between the trimmed V and J ends, which lost 1 base and 3 bases, there was a span of 12 bases. CDR1 is SGHDT, CDR2 YYEEEE, per germline. CDR3: CASSLTLSGTDTQYF. The DNA for the CDR3 is TGTGCCAGCAGCTTGACTCTGAGTGGGACAGATACGCAGTATTTT.

This chain links TRBV28 with TRBJ2-3, with TRBD2 matching over 7 bases. This CDR3 region has 15 residues. In germline, CDR1 is MDHEN, CDR2 SYDVKM. J was trimmed by 3 bases and V by 6 bases; bases with no gene match: 9. The CDR3 DNA reads as TGTGCCAGCAGCCTAACCGGGGGGTTGACAGATACGCAGTATTTT. Protein: CASSLTGGLTDTQYF.

The chain recombines TRBV19 with TRBJ1-2; 9 nucleotides align to TRBD1. CDR3 length equals 13 residues. The junction had 8 bases not matched to a gene; V was cut back by 9 bases and J by 6 bases. Per germline, CDR1 LNHDA and CDR2 SQIVND (reference sequence). The CDR3 loop is CASGDRDRDGYTF. DNA for the CDR3: TGTGCCAGCGGGGACCGGGACAGGGATGGCTACACCTTC.

This clone was observed a few times. The rearrangement uses TRBV6-5 and TRBJ1-5; D ambiguous. The CDR3 runs to 13 residues. Germline V gene sequence: CDR1 MNHEY, CDR2 SVGAGI. Trimming took off 5 bases at V and 7 bases at J, with 12 bases between the two ends. CDR3 residues: CASSTQREQPQHF. Written as DNA, the CDR3 is TGTGCCAGCAGTACCCAGCGGGAGCAGCCCCAGCATTTT.

The J gene is TRBJ1-3, the V gene TRBV19; D unclear. There are 14 residues in the CDR3. The V end lost 7 bases, the J end lost 4 bases, and 14 bases lay between the germline ends. The V gene's germline CDR1 is LNHDA and CDR2 SQIVND (reference sequence). CDR3 in amino acids: CASTNTALGNTIYF. The CDR3 bases are TGTGCCAGTACCAACACAGCTCTCGGAAACACCATATATTTT. Complete variable domain (other parts from reference TRBV19 and TRBJ1-3): DGGITQSPKYLFRKEGQNVTLSCEQNLNHDAMYWYRQDPGQGLRLIYYSQIVNDFQKGDIAEGYSVSREKKESFPLTVTSAQKNPTAFYLCASTNTALGNTIYFGEGSWLTVV.

The V and J genes are TRBV6-5 and TRBJ2-7; D unclear. CDR1 and CDR2 (germline): MNHEY, SVGAGI. CDR3 length equals 14 residues. V was trimmed by 2 bases and J by 2 bases, leaving 10 bases between them. The DNA of the CDR3 is TGTGCCAGCAGTTACCTTGGCCTGGCCTACGAGCAGTACTTC. Encoded protein: CASSYLGLAYEQYF.

This chain links TRBV29-1 with TRBJ2-1; tentative D call: TRBD2 (6 bases). Trimming pared 6 bases from V and 2 bases from J, leaving 14 bases between. Looked up from germline, CDR1 is SQVTM and CDR2 is ANQGSEA. CDR3 length: 14 residues. The CDR3 nucleotides read TGCAGCGTGGTGGAGGGCAGGGCCTACAATGAGCAGTTCTTC. This sequence encodes CSVVEGRAYNEQFF.

The chain links TRBV27 to TRBJ1-1; D not resolved. CDR1 is MNHEY, CDR2 SMNVEV, per germline (reference sequence). Between the trimmed V and J ends, which lost 3 bases and 8 bases, there was a span of 10 bases. This CDR3 has 12 amino acids. CDR3 protein: CASSFTGKEAFF. The CDR3 DNA is TGTGCCAGCAGTTTCACGGGGAAAGAAGCTTTCTTT.

This clone rates as medium-sized. V is TRBV28 and J is TRBJ1-5; D gene uncertain. Germline V gene sequence: CDR1 MDHEN, CDR2 SYDVKM. CDR3 size: 12 residues. V lost 5 bases and J 9 bases, leaving 11 bases between the germline ends. The CDR3 region is CASSPPRGPQHF. Written as DNA, the CDR3 is TGTGCCAGCAGTCCTCCCCGGGGGCCCCAGCATTTT.

V gene TRBV6-5 combines with J gene TRBJ2-7; 8 bases align to TRBD1. Germline V lookup: CDR1 MNHEY, CDR2 SVGAGI. The CDR3 length is 14 residues. Trimming at V came to 6 bases and at J to 5 bases, leaving 9 bases not matched to a gene. CDR3 region: CASRPDRESHEQYF. CDR3 nucleotide sequence: TGTGCCAGCAGGCCGGACAGGGAGTCCCACGAGCAGTACTTC.

The chain recombines TRBV9 with TRBJ2-1; 7 bases match TRBD1. The CDR3 spans 16 residues. Unmatched junction bases numbered 7, after V lost 0 bases and J lost 4 bases. Germline V CDR1 and CDR2: SGDLS, YYNGEE. CDR3 coding DNA: TGTGCCAGCAGCGTAGAAGGCGGACAGGTATACAATGAGCAGTTCTTC. Protein product: CASSVEGGQVYNEQFF.

The chain joins TRBV9 to TRBJ2-5; TRBD2 matches 10 bases. J was trimmed by 5 bases and V by 0 bases; bases with no gene match: 7. The CDR3 contains 16 residues. Looked up from germline, CDR1 is SGDLS and CDR2 is YYNGEE. The CDR3 sequence: CASSVGGSGRHETQYF. The CDR3, as DNA: TGTGCCAGCAGCGTAGGAGGTAGCGGGAGGCATGAGACCCAGTACTTC.

Here the CDR3 reads CANRAGWTADTQYF. The CDR3 bases are TGTGCCAACAGGGCAGGGTGGACGGCAGATACGCAGTATTTT. The V gene is TRBV2, the J gene TRBJ2-3; possibly TRBD1 for D (6 bases). Per germline, CDR1 SNHLY and CDR2 FYNNEI. This CDR3 is 14 amino acids long. V lost 10 bases and J lost 4, with 18 bases in between.

The gene calls are TRBV28 and TRBJ1-2, with D maybe TRBD1 (5 bases). V was cut by 5 bases and J by 0 bases, with 7 bases left in between. Germline V gene data show CDR1 as MDHEN and CDR2 as SYDVKM. The length of the CDR3 is 13 residues. CDR3 in amino acids: CASSAGTNYGYTF. The CDR3 nucleotides read TGTGCCAGCAGTGCAGGGACTAACTATGGCTACACCTTC.

The chain is built from TRBV4-2 and TRBJ2-3, with 7 bases identical to TRBD2. The CDR3 consists of 16 residues. The germline V gene has CDR1 LGHNA and CDR2 YNFKEQ. Unmatched junction bases numbered 12, after V lost 1 base and J lost 8 bases. As DNA, the CDR3 is TGTGCCAGCAGCCAAGTGACGGGGGGAGGCATCGGTACGCAGTATTTT. It yields the protein CASSQVTGGGIGTQYF.

The chain employs TRBV19 and TRBJ1-5, with D possibly being TRBD1 (5 bases). V was clipped by 7 bases and J by 5 bases, with 18 bases between them. This CDR3 region has 15 residues. Germline V gives CDR1 LNHDA, CDR2 SQIVND (reference sequence). The DNA of the CDR3 is TGTGCCAGTACCCATCTATACAGGAGGGATCAGCCCCAGCATTTT. Protein sequence: CASTHLYRRDQPQHF.

The chain has TRBV4-3 and TRBJ2-7, with TRBD1 matching over 12 bases. The germline V gene has CDR1 LGHNA and CDR2 YSLEER. The V segment lost 0 bases and the J segment 6 bases; nucleotides outside the gene matches: 0. There are 14 residues in the CDR3. The CDR3 here is CASSQEGQGAEQYF. In DNA, the CDR3 is TGCGCCAGCAGCCAAGAGGGACAGGGGGCCGAGCAGTACTTC.

As to this clone: The junction departs from germline at one end; a sequencing error may be responsible. This chain uses TRBV28 with TRBJ1-5; no definite D call. The CDR3 totals 14 residues. Germline V lookup: CDR1 MDHEN, CDR2 SYDVKM. The CDR3, as DNA: TGTACCAGCAGTTTTAAGGTAACGGGACAGCCCCAGCATTTT. Translation gives CTSSFKVTGQPQHF.

The chain uses TRBV5-6 and TRBJ1-1; no reliable D call. V lost 6 bases and J lost 6, with 27 bases in between. Looked up from germline, CDR1 is SGHDT and CDR2 is YYEEEE. The CDR3 sequence is 17 residues long. CDR3 in DNA: TGTGCCAGCACCCCCCTTTCAACCCCCATTAGGAATCCTGAAGCTTTCTTT. Its translation: CASTPLSTPIRNPEAFF. The variable domain in full, completed from reference TRBV5-6 and TRBJ1-1, reads DAGVTQSPTHLIKTRGQQVTLRCSPKSGHDTVSWYQQALGQGPQFIFQYYEEEERQRGNFPDRFSGHQFPNYSSELNVNALLLGDSALYLCASTPLSTPIRNPEAFFGQGTRLTVV.

The chain joins TRBV7-2 to TRBJ2-7; TRBD2 matches 7 bases. Trimming at V came to 5 bases and at J to 0 bases, leaving 4 bases not matched to a gene. Germline values: CDR1 SGHTA, CDR2 FQGNSA. The CDR3 runs to 14 residues. CDR3 sequence reads: CASSGAGNSYEQYF. CDR3 nucleotides: TGTGCCAGCAGCGGAGCGGGGAACTCCTACGAGCAGTACTTC.

The V call is TRBV4-1, the J call TRBJ2-2; the match to TRBD2 covers 13 bases. Germline V CDR1 and CDR2: MGHRA, YSYEKL. The CDR3 length is 17 residues. Trimming at V came to 2 bases and at J to 3 bases, leaving 3 bases not matched to a gene. CDR3 region: CASSQLGLAGDTGELFF. In DNA, the CDR3 is TGCGCCAGCAGCCAACTCGGACTAGCGGGGGACACCGGGGAGCTGTTTTTT.

CDR3 sequence: CASSYSRVENTIYF. Here the CDR3 DNA reads TGTGCCAGCAGTTACTCGAGGGTCGAAAACACCATATATTTT. The rearrangement joins TRBV6-5 to TRBJ1-3; D is unresolved. This CDR3 region has 14 residues. CDR1 is MNHEY, CDR2 SVGAGI, per germline. Trimming removed 0 bases from V and 6 bases from J, with 9 bases in between.

The chain uses TRBV7-2 and TRBJ1-6; the match to TRBD1 covers 8 bases. This CDR3 comprises 14 residues. CDR1 and CDR2 (germline): SGHTA, FQGNSA. V was pared by 3 bases and J by 9 bases, with 4 bases of the junction left unmatched. CDR3 region: CASSFGQGASPLHF. The CDR3 bases are TGTGCCAGCAGCTTTGGACAGGGAGCTTCACCCCTCCACTTT.

Regarding this clone: The conserved final phenylalanine or tryptophan is absent from the CDR3, which likely points to a read error. This chain links TRBV11-2 with TRBJ1-2; D remains ambiguous. CDR3 length: 13 amino acids. Germline CDR1 is SGHAT and CDR2 is FQNNGV. The germline V and J ends were trimmed by 4 bases and 8 bases, with 14 bases remaining between them. The CDR3 sequence: CASSSPQGLGYTS. The CDR3 nucleotides read TGTGCCAGCAGCTCCCCACAAGGGTTGGGCTACACCTCC.

This clone has more than one count but fewer than ten. The genes are TRBV2 and TRBJ1-6; no reliable D call. Trimming cost V 9 bases and J 10 bases, with 16 bases left between them. The CDR3 is 13 amino acids. The V gene's germline CDR1 is SNHLY and CDR2 FYNNEI. CDR3 nucleotides: TGTGCCAGTGGGGAAGCGTTTCGGTCACCCCTCCACTTT. It translates to CASGEAFRSPLHF.

This chain links TRBV2 with TRBJ2-5; 9 bases match TRBD1. This CDR3 comprises 14 residues. Germline CDR1 SNHLY, CDR2 FYNNEI. J lost 4 bases, V lost 6 bases, and 6 bases had no gene match. This CDR3 is CASSRQGVRETQYF. The CDR3 DNA is TGTGCCAGCAGCAGACAGGGGGTAAGAGAGACCCAGTACTTC.

The chain employs TRBV5-6 and TRBJ2-3; 10 bases match TRBD1. The trim removed 1 base at V and 10 bases at J, leaving 6 bases unmatched. CDR1 and CDR2 from the germline V gene are SGHDT and YYEEEE. The CDR3 consists of 14 residues. The CDR3 reads CASSLSTGGWAQYF. The DNA of the CDR3 is TGTGCCAGCAGCTTGTCGACAGGGGGCTGGGCGCAGTATTTT.